This T cell receptor beta chain was captured in a study of memory CD4+ T cells and cytomegalovirus serostatus. CDR3 length equals 13 residues. CDR1 and CDR2 from the germline V gene are MNHNS and SASEGT. Trimming removed 3 bases at V and 2 bases at J, with 6 bases between. The data were produced by immunoSEQ multiplex PCR, yet TCRdb's version contains in-frame clones alone and is incomplete. Among around 50,000 clones, roughly 80% were seen once, and the ten largest hold over 0.5%. The sort gate was single viable CD3+CD4+CD8-CD45RO+ cells for memory CD4+ T cells. Total CD4+ T cells were enriched by CD4 positive selection.

This TCR derives from an adult in good health and CMV-seronegative. This chain uses TRBV6-1 with TRBJ2-3, with no clear D. Material for sequencing was memory CD4+ T cells from blood. DNA for the CDR3: TGTGCCAGCAGTGATCGCCCCACAGATACGCAGTATTTT. It translates to CASSDRPTDTQYF.